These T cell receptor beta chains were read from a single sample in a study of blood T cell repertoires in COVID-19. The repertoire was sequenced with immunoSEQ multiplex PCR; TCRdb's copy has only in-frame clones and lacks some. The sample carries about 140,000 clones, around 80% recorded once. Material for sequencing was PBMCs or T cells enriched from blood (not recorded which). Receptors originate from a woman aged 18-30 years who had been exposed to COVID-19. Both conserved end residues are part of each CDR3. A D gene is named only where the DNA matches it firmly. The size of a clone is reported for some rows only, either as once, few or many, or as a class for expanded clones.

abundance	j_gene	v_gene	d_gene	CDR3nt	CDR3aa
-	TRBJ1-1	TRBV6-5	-	TGTGCCAGCAGTTACTCCAGGGGCGCAAGGACTGAAGCTTTCTTT	CASSYSRGARTEAFF
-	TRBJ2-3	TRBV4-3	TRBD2	TGCGCCAGCAGCCAGGCTAGCGGGAGTACAGATACGCAGTATTTT	CASSQASGSTDTQYF
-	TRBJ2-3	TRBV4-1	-	TGCGCCAGCAGCCAAACATCTTCTAGCGTCACAGATACGCAGTATTTT	CASSQTSSSVTDTQYF
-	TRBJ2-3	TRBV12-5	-	TGTGCTAGTGGTTTACAGGGAAGCACAGATACGCAGTATTTT	CASGLQGSTDTQYF
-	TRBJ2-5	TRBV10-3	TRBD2	TGTGCCATCGGGACTAGCGGGAGAGAGACCCAGTACTTC	CAIGTSGRETQYF
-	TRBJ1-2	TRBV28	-	TGTGCCAGCAGTTTACAGGACTATGGCTACACCTTC	CASSLQDYGYTF
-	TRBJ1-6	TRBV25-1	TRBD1	TGTGCCAGCCTCCACGGGACAGGGAATTCACCCCTCCACTTT	CASLHGTGNSPLHF
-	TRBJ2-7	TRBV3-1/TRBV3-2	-	TGTGCCAGCAGCCAGGGTTGGGGGCCCGAGCAGTACTTC	CASSQGWGPEQYF
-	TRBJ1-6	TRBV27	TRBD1	TGTGCCAGCAGCTTTACCGTCCGGGGACAGGGGGCAGGTAGTTCACCCCTCCACTTT	CASSFTVRGQGAGSSPLHF
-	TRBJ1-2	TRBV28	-	TGTGCCAGCAGTTCAGCCGGCCAAGGGGTGGGCTCTGGCTACACCTTC	CASSSAGQGVGSGYTF
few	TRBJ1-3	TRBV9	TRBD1	TGTGCCAGCAGCCTTTTGGGACAGGGGTCAGGAAACACCATATATTTT	CASSLLGQGSGNTIYF
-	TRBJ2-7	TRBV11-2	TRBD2	TGTGCCAGCAGCTGGACTAGCGGTTACGAGCAGTACTTC	CASSWTSGYEQYF
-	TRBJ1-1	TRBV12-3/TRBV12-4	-	TGTGCCAGCAGTTTAGCTAAGAACACTGAAGCTTTCTTT	CASSLAKNTEAFF
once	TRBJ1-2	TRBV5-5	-	TGTGCCAGCAGCTTGCAATCGGGTAGGAGGAGCAACTATGGCTACACCTTC	CASSLQSGRRSNYGYTF
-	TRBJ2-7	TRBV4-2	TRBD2	TGTGCCAGCAGCCAAGGTGGCGGGACTACCTACGAGCAGTACTTC	CASSQGGGTTYEQYF
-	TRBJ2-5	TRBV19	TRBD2	TGTGCCAGTAGTTCGGGGGGGGGACAAGAGACCCAGTACTTC	CASSSGGGQETQYF
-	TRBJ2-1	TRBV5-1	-	TGCGCCAGCAGCGTTAGCGGCGTCTCCTACAATGAGCAGTTCTTC	CASSVSGVSYNEQFF
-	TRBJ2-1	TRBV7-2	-	TGTGCCAGCAGCTTAGGCGCGCCTCGTATCAATGAGCAGTTCTTC	CASSLGAPRINEQFF
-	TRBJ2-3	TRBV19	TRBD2	TGTGCCAGTAGTCAACTAGCGGGAGGGATCACAGATACGCAGTATTTT	CASSQLAGGITDTQYF
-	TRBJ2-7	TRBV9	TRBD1	TGTGCCAGCAGCGTAGAGTCGGGACAGTCCTACGAGCAGTACTTC	CASSVESGQSYEQYF